A single T cell receptor beta chain is shown here with its context. Its antigen remains unidentified. The source of the sample is a study of T cell responses to AZD1222 COVID-19 vaccine. Study-level information: Second doses at about 4 or about 12 weeks were pooled.

The protocol was immunoSEQ multiplex PCR, while the TCRdb copy is restricted to in-frame clones and leaves out a portion. The data show 130,000 or so clones, 70% to 90% seen once. Broader study findings: Vaccine-associated CD4 TCRs spanned spike, dominant at 160-218 and 743-854. Samples come after the peak T cell response, not at day 14.

Here the sequenced sample was peripheral blood, taken on day 0 of AZD1222 vaccination. The sequence derives from an adult in good health.

In DNA, the CDR3 is TGTGCCAGCAGTAGCGGGACAGTTGGAAGCAATCAGCCCCAGCATTTT. Translation: CASSSGTVGSNQPQHF. V gene TRBV7-9 combines with J gene TRBJ1-5; 7 bases are a match to TRBD1. The CDR3 extends over 16 amino acids. The V and J ends lost 6 bases and 1 base, in that order; junction bases with no gene match: 9. Per germline, CDR1 SEHNR and CDR2 FQNEAQ (reference sequence).